This entry concerns a single T cell receptor (beta chain). The sample is drawn from a study of technical replicates of blood from a few donors. Produced via immunoSEQ multiplex PCR; TCRdb's table is partial and in-frame only. The sample has roughly 72,000 clones, 96% seen once. The germline gives CDR1 SGHRS, CDR2 YFSETQ. CDR3 size: 15 residues. Trimming removed 4 bases from V and 4 bases from J; junction bases left unmatched: 6. This receptor was obtained from a human donor in good health. The sample comprised T cells isolated from PBMCs. V usage is TRBV5-1 and J usage is TRBJ2-3, with 10 bases fitting TRBD1. The CDR3 sequence: CASSDGTGDADTQYF. In DNA form, the CDR3 reads TGCGCCAGCAGCGACGGGACAGGGGACGCAGATACGCAGTATTTT.